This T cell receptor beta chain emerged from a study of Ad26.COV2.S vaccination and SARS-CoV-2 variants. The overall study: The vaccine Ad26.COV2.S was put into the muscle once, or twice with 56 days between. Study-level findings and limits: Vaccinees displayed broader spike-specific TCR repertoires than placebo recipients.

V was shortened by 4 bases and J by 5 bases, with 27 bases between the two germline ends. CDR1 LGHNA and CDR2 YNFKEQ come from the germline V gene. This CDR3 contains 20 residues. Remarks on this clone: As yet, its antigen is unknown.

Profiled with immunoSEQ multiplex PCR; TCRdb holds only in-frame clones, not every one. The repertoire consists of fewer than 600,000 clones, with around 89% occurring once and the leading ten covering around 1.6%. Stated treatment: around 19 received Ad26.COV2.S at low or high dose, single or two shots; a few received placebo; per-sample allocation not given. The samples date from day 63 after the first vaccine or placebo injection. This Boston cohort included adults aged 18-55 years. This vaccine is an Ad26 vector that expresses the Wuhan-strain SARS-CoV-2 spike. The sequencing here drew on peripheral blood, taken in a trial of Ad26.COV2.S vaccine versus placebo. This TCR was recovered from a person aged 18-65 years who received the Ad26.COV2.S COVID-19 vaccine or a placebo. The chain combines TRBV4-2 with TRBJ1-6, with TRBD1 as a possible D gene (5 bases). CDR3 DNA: TGTGCCAGCAGCCGCCCTATACTGGGTGGGGGATTACGGGATAATTCACCCCTCCACTTT. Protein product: CASSRPILGGGLRDNSPLHF.